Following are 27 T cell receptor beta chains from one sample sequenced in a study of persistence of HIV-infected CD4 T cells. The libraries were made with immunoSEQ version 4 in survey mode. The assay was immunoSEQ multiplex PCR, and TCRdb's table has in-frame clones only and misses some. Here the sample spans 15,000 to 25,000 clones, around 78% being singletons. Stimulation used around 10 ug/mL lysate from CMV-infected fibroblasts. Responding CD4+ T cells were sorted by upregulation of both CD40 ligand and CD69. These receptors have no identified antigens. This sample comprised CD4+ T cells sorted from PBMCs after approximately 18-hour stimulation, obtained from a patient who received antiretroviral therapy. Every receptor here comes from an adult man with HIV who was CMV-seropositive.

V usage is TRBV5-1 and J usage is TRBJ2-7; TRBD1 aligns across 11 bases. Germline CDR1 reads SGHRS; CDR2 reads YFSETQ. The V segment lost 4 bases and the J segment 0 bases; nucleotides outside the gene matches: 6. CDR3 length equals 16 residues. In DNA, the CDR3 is TGCGCCAGCAGCCCCGGACAGGGGGCGAACTCCTACGAGCAGTACTTC. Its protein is CASSPGQGANSYEQYF.

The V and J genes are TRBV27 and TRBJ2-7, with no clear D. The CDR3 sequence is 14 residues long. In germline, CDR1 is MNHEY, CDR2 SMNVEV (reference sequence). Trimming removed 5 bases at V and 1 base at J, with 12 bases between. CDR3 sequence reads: CASSPDISSYEQYF. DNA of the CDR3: TGTGCCAGCAGTCCCGACATCTCATCCTACGAGCAGTACTTC.

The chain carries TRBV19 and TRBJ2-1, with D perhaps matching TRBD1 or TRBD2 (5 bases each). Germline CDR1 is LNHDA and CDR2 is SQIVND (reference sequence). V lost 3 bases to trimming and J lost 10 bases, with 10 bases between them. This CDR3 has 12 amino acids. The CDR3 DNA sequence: TGTGCCAGTAGTATCCAAGGGGACGAGCAGTTCTTC. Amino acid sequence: CASSIQGDEQFF. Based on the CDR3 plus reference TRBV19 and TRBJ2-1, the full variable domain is DGGITQSPKYLFRKEGQNVTLSCEQNLNHDAMYWYRQDPGQGLRLIYYSQIVNDFQKGDIAEGYSVSREKKESFPLTVTSAQKNPTAFYLCASSIQGDEQFFGPGTRLTVL.

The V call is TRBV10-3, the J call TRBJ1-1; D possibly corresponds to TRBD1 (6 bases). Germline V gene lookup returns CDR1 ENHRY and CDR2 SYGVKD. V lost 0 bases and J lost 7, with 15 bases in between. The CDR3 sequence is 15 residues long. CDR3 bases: TGTGCCATCAGTGAGTCGGACAGCCCAACGAGTGAAGCTTTCTTT. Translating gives CAISESDSPTSEAFF.

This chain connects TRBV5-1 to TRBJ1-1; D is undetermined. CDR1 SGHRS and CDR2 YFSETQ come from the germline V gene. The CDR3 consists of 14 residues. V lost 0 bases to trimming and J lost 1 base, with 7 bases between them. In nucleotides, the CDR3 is TGCGCCAGCAGCTTGGGGGGATGGAACACTGAAGCTTTCTTT. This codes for CASSLGGWNTEAFF.

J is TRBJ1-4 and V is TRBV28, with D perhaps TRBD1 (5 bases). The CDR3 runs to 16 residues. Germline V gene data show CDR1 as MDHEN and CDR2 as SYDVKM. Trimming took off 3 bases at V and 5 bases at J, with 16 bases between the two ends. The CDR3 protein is CASSFVPGRGNEKLFF. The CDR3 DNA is TGTGCCAGCAGTTTTGTCCCAGGGAGGGGAAATGAAAAACTGTTTTTT.

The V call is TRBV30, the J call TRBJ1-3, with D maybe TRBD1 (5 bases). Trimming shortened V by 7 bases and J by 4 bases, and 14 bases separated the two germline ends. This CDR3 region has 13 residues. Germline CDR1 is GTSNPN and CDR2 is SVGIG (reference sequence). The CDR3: CASRKGAGNTIYF. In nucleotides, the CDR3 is TGTGCCTCTAGGAAAGGGGCCGGAAACACCATATATTTT.

The CDR3: CASSLREGSEAFF. For the CDR3, the DNA is TGTGCCAGCAGTTTAAGGGAGGGGTCTGAAGCTTTCTTT. This chain joins TRBV12-3 or TRBV12-4 and TRBJ1-1; D is possibly TRBD1 (5 bases). This CDR3 contains 13 residues. V was shortened by 2 bases and J by 6 bases, with 10 bases between the two germline ends.

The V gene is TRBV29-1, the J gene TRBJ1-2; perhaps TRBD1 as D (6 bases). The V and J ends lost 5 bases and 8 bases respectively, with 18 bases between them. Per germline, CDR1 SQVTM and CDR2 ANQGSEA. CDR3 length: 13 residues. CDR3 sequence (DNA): TGCAGCGTTAGCTCGACAGGTCTCAGAGGCTACACCTTC. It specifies CSVSSTGLRGYTF.

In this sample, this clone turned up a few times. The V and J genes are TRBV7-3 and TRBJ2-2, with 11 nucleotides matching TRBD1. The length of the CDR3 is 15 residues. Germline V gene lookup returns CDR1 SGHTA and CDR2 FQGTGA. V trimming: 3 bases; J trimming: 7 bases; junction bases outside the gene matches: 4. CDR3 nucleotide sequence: TGTGCCAGCAGCTTCGGACAGGGGGCCGGCGGGGAGCTGTTTTTT. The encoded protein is CASSFGQGAGGELFF.

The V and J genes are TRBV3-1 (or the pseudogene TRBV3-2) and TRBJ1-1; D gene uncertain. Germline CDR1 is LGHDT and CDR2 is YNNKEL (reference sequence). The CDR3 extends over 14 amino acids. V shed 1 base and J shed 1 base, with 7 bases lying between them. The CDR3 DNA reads TGTGCCAGCAGCCAAGTAAAGACGAACACTGAAGCTTTCTTT. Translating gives CASSQVKTNTEAFF.

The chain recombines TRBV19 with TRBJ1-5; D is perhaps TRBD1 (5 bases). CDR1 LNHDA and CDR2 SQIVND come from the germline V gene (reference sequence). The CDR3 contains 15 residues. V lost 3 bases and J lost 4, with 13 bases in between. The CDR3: CASSMLQAGNQPQHF. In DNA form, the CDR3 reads TGTGCCAGTAGTATGTTACAGGCCGGTAATCAGCCCCAGCATTTT.

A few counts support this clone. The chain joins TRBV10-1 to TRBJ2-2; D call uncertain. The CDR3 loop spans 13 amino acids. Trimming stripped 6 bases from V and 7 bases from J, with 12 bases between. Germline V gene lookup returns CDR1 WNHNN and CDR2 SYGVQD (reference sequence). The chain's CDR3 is CASSPTRSGELFF. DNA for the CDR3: TGCGCCAGCAGCCCGACAAGAAGCGGGGAGCTGTTTTTT.

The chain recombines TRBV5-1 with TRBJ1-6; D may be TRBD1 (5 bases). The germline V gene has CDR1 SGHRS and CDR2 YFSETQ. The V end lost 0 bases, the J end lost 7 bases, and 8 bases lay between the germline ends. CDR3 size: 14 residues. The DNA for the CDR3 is TGCGCCAGCAGCTTGGAATGGGGGAATTCACCCCTCCACTTT. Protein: CASSLEWGNSPLHF.

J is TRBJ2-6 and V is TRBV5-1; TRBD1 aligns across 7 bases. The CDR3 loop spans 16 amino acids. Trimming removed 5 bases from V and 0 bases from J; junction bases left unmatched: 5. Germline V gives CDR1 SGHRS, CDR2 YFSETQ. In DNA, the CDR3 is TGCGCCAGCAGGGGGACAGTACTCTCTGGGGCCAACGTCCTGACTTTC. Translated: CASRGTVLSGANVLTF.

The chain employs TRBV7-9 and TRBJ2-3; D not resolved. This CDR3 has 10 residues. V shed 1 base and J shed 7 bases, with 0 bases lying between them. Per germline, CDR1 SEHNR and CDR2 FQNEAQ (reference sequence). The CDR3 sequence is CASSLDTQYF. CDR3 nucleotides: TGTGCCAGCAGCTTAGATACGCAGTATTTT.

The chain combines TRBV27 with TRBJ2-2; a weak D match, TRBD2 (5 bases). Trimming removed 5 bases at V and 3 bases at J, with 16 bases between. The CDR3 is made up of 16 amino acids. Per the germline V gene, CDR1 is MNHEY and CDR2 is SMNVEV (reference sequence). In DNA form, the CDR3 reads TGTGCCAGCAGTCTGGGAAGGGTACTAGACACCGGGGAGCTGTTTTTT. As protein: CASSLGRVLDTGELFF.

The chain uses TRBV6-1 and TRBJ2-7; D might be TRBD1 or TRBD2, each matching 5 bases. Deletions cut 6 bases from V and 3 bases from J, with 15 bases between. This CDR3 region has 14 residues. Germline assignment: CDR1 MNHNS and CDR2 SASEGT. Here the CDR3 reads CASSRRDRDYEQYF. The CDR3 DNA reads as TGTGCCAGCAGCCGCCGGGACCGAGACTACGAGCAGTACTTC.

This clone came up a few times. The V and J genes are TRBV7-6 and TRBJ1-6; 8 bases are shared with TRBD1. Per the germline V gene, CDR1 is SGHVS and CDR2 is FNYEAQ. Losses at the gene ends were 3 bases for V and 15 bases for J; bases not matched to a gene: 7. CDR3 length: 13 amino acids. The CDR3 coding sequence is TGTGCCAGCAGCTTGGCGACAGGGGCATTCCTCCACTTT. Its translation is CASSLATGAFLHF.

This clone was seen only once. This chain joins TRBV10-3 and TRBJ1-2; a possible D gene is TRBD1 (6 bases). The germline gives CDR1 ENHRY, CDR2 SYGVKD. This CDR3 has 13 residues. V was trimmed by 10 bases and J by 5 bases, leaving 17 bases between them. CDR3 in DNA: TGTGCCACCCAAAGGACAGAGGGGTATGGCTACACCTTC. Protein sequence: CATQRTEGYGYTF.

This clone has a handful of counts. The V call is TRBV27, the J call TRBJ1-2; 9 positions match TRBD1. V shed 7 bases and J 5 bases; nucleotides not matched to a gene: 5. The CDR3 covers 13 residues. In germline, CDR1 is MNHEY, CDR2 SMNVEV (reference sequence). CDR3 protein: CASTSGTGYGYTF. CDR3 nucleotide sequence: TGTGCCAGCACCTCCGGGACAGGGTATGGCTACACCTTC.

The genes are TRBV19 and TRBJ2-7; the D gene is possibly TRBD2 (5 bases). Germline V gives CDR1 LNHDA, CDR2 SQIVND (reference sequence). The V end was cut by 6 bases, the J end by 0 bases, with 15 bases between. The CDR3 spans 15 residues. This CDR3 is CASSTQSGSSYEQYF. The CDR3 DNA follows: TGTGCCAGTAGCACACAAAGCGGAAGCTCCTACGAGCAGTACTTC.

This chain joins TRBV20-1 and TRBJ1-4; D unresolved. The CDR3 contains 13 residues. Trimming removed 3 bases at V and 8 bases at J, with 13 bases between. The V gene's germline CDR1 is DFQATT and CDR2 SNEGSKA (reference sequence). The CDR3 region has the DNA TGCAGTGCTAGTCCCGCGGGTTGGGAAAAACTGTTTTTT. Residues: CSASPAGWEKLFF.

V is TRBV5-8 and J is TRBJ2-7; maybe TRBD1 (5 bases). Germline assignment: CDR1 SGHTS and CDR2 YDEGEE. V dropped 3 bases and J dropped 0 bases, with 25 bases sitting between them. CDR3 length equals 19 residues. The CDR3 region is CASSSTGYSKTVLSYEQYF. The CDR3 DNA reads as TGTGCCAGCAGCTCGACCGGCTATTCCAAGACAGTCCTCTCCTACGAGCAGTACTTC.

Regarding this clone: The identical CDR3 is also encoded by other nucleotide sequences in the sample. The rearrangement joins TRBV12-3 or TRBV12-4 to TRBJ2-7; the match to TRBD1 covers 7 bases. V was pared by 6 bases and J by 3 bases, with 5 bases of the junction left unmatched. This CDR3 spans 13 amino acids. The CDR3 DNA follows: TGTGCCAGCAGCCGTAACAGGGGCTACGAGCAGTACTTC. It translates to CASSRNRGYEQYF.

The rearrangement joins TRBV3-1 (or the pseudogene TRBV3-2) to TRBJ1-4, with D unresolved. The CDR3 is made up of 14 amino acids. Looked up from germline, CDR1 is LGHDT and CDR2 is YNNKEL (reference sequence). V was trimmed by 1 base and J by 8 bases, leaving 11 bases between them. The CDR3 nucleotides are TGTGCCAGCAGCCAAGGGTCTAGGACGGAAAAACTGTTTTTT. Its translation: CASSQGSRTEKLFF.

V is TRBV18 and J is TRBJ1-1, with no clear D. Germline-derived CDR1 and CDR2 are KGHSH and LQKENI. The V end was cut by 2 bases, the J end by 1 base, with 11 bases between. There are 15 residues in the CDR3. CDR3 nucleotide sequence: TGTGCCAGCTCACCAGGGATCCATCAGAACACTGAAGCTTTCTTT. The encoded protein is CASSPGIHQNTEAFF. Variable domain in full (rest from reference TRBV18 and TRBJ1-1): NAGVMQNPRHLVRRRGQEARLRCSPMKGHSHVYWYRQLPEEGLKFMVYLQKENIIDESGMPKERFSAEFPKEGPSILRIQQVVRGDSAAYFCASSPGIHQNTEAFFGQGTRLTVV.